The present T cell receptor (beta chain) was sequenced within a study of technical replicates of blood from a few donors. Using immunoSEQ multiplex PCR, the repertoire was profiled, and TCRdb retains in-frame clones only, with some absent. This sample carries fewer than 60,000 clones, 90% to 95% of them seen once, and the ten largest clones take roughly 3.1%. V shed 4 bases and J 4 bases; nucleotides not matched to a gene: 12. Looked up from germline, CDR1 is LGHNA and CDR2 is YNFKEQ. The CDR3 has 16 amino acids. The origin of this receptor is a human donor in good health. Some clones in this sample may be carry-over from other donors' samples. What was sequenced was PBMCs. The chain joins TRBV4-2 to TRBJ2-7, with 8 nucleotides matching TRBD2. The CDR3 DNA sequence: TGTGCCAGCAGCCCGGGGGTAAGCGGGAGTCAGTACGAGCAGTACTTC. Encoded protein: CASSPGVSGSQYEQYF.